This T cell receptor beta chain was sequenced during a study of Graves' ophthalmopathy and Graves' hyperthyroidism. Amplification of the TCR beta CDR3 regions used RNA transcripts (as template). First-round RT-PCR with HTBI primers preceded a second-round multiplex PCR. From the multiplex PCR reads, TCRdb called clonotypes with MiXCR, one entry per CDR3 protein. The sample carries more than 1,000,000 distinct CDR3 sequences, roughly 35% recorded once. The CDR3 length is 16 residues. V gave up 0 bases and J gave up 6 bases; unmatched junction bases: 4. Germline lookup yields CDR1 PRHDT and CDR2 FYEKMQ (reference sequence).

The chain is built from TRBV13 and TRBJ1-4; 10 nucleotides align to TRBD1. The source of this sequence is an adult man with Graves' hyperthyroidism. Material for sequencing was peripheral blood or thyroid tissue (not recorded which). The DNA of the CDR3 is TGTGCCAGCAGCTTAGGAGGCGGGACAGGGGATGAAAAACTGTTTTTT. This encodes CASSLGGGTGDEKLFF.